Shown below are 5 T cell receptor beta chains from a single sample sequenced in a study of CD8+ T cells in alopecia areata. Treatment meaning: oral pan-JAK inhibitor, 5-10 mg twice daily. Reverse transcription of extracted RNA yielded cDNA, which provided the sequencing template. Sequencing used immunoSEQ multiplex PCR; TCRdb keeps in-frame clones, though not all of them. Of 150,000 to 200,000 clones listed, around 59% were seen once; the top ten hold more than 13%. This material consisted of CD4+ T cells sorted from blood, taken at week 24, from a patient treated with tofacitinib. The source of these receptors is a human donor with alopecia areata.

The V gene is TRBV18, the J gene TRBJ1-5; TRBD1 agrees at 9 bases. The ends lost 5 bases at V and 1 base at J; junction bases unmatched: 6. CDR1 and CDR2 (germline): KGHSH, LQKENI. The CDR3 sequence is 16 residues long. The CDR3 nucleotides read TGTGCCAGCTCAGAGACAGGGGGATTGAGCAATCAGCCCCAGCATTTT. It yields the protein CASSETGGLSNQPQHF.

The V gene is TRBV5-6, the J gene TRBJ2-7; TRBD1 or TRBD2 may be the D gene (5 bases each). V gave up 4 bases and J gave up 3 bases, with 20 bases separating them. CDR1 SGHDT and CDR2 YYEEEE come from the germline V gene. There are 16 residues in the CDR3. This chain's CDR3 is CASSPAAGTGYYEQYF. The CDR3 region has the DNA TGTGCCAGCAGCCCAGCCGCCGGGACGGGATACTACGAGCAGTACTTC.

This clone came up once. V gene TRBV29-1 combines with J gene TRBJ1-4; the D gene is possibly TRBD1 (5 bases). With 6 bases removed from V and 5 bases from J, the gap between germline ends came to 10 bases. CDR1 and CDR2 (germline): SQVTM, ANQGSEA. The CDR3 has 12 residues. The CDR3: CSVGDGNEKLFF. Here the CDR3 DNA reads TGCAGCGTGGGGGACGGCAATGAAAAACTGTTTTTT.

This clone has only a few counts. The chain employs TRBV19 and TRBJ1-1, with 7 bases lining up with TRBD1. The germline gives CDR1 LNHDA, CDR2 SQIVND (reference sequence). There are 13 residues in the CDR3. V was clipped by 9 bases and J by 4 bases; unmatched bases: 8. The CDR3 DNA sequence: TGTGCCAGCAGGCTCTCAGGGGGCACTGAAGCTTTCTTT. It specifies CASRLSGGTEAFF.

The V and J genes are TRBV5-4 and TRBJ2-6; the D is unclear. CDR3 length equals 14 residues. Per germline, CDR1 SGHNT and CDR2 YYREEE (reference sequence). Trimming left V 4 bases short and J 1 base short, with 6 bases between. CDR3 in DNA: TGTGCCAGCAGCACCCCGTCTGGGGCCAACGTCCTGACTTTC. The encoded protein is CASSTPSGANVLTF. The full variable domain, with the rest looked up from reference TRBV5-4 and TRBJ2-6, is ETGVTQSPTHLIKTRGQQVTLRCSSQSGHNTVSWYQQALGQGPQFIFQYYREEENGRGNFPPRFSGLQFPNYSSELNVNALELDDSALYLCASSTPSGANVLTFGAGSRLTVL.